Following are 27 T cell receptor beta chains from one sample sequenced in a study of blood T cell repertoires in COVID-19. TCRdb's copy holds only in-frame clones and misses some; the assay was immunoSEQ multiplex PCR. The table includes about 260,000 clones, 86% detected once. Sequencing used peripheral blood. The receptors derive from a man aged 35 to 55 with active or convalescent COVID-19.

The chain links TRBV9 to TRBJ2-3, with D tentatively TRBD2 (6 bases). The germline V gene has CDR1 SGDLS and CDR2 YYNGEE. This CDR3 is built from 14 residues. The V end lost 3 bases, the J end lost 2 bases, and 10 bases lay between the germline ends. The CDR3 loop reads CASSGGTLTDTQYF. For the CDR3, the DNA is TGTGCCAGCAGCGGGGGGACTCTCACAGATACGCAGTATTTT.

V is TRBV4-1 and J is TRBJ1-2; the D gene is possibly TRBD1 (6 bases). The CDR3 length is 14 residues. V lost 0 bases and J 3 bases, leaving 8 bases between the germline ends. Germline-derived CDR1 and CDR2 are MGHRA and YSYEKL. The CDR3 is CASSQETGDYGYTF. CDR3 coding DNA: TGCGCCAGCAGCCAAGAGACAGGTGACTATGGCTACACCTTC.

V usage is TRBV3-1 (or the pseudogene TRBV3-2) and J usage is TRBJ2-7; D is perhaps TRBD2 (6 bases). CDR3 length: 14 amino acids. V was trimmed by 2 bases and J by 5 bases, leaving 13 bases between them. The germline V gene encodes CDR1 LGHDT and CDR2 YNNKEL (reference sequence). The CDR3 region is CASSQQGGTNEQYF. The CDR3 coding sequence is TGTGCCAGCAGCCAACAGGGAGGTACCAACGAGCAGTACTTC.

This clone showed up just once. The gene calls are TRBV5-1 and TRBJ2-7; 11 bases line up with TRBD2. The CDR3 loop spans 15 amino acids. The ends lost 2 bases at V and 2 bases at J; junction bases unmatched: 3. CDR1 and CDR2 (germline): SGHRS, YFSETQ. CDR3 in DNA: TGCGCCAGCAGCTTTAGCGGGAGGGAGACCTACGAGCAGTACTTC. Protein: CASSFSGRETYEQYF.

CDR3 nucleotide sequence: TGTGCCAGCAGTGAAGTCTTTTACCAAGAGACCCAGTACTTC. Translating it yields CASSEVFYQETQYF. The gene calls are TRBV6-1 and TRBJ2-5; D not certain. Trimming pared 1 base from V and 0 bases from J, leaving 6 bases between. In germline, CDR1 is MNHNS, CDR2 SASEGT. The CDR3 consists of 14 residues.

The V and J genes are TRBV5-1 and TRBJ2-2; the D is unclear. Germline lookup yields CDR1 SGHRS and CDR2 YFSETQ. This CDR3 is 13 amino acids long. The ends were cut back, 0 bases at V and 5 bases at J, with 5 bases in the middle. Here the CDR3 DNA reads TGCGCCAGCAGCTTGGCCGGGACCGGGGAGCTGTTTTTT. Residues: CASSLAGTGELFF. Complete variable domain (other parts from reference TRBV5-1 and TRBJ2-2): KAGVTQTPRYLIKTRGQQVTLSCSPISGHRSVSWYQQTPGQGLQFLFEYFSETQRNKGNFPGRFSGRQFSNSRSEMNVSTLELGDSALYLCASSLAGTGELFFGEGSRLTVL.

This chain connects TRBV5-4 to TRBJ2-2; D possibly corresponds to TRBD1 (6 bases). The V end was cut by 2 bases, the J end by 6 bases, with 11 bases between. CDR3 length equals 14 residues. The germline V gene has CDR1 SGHNT and CDR2 YYREEE (reference sequence). The CDR3 here is CASSLTGLAGELFF. DNA for the CDR3: TGTGCCAGCAGCTTAACAGGGTTAGCCGGGGAGCTGTTTTTT.

V usage is TRBV3-1 (or the pseudogene TRBV3-2) and J usage is TRBJ2-7, with D possibly being TRBD1 (6 bases). The CDR3 sequence is 15 residues long. Germline V gene data show CDR1 as LGHDT and CDR2 as YNNKEL (reference sequence). V lost 7 bases to trimming and J lost 2 bases, with 18 bases between them. The CDR3 loop is CASTQLSDSTYEQYF. The DNA of the CDR3 is TGTGCCAGCACCCAGCTGTCGGACAGTACCTACGAGCAGTACTTC.

This chain uses TRBV2 with TRBJ1-4; D is perhaps TRBD1 (5 bases). The V end lost 7 bases, the J end lost 2 bases, and 17 bases lay between the germline ends. Germline V CDR1 and CDR2: SNHLY, FYNNEI. The CDR3 is made up of 16 amino acids. The CDR3 region is CASNTDTGGTNEKLFF. CDR3 in DNA: TGTGCCAGCAACACCGATACCGGGGGGACTAATGAAAAACTGTTTTTT.

This chain links TRBV18 with TRBJ1-3; 9 bases are shared with TRBD1. The junction had 10 bases not matched to a gene; V was cut back by 2 bases and J by 2 bases. Germline V lookup: CDR1 KGHSH, CDR2 LQKENI. There are 18 residues in the CDR3. CDR3 sequence (DNA): TGTGCCAGCTCACCAACTCAACAGGGGGCGCCGACTGGAAACACCATATATTTT. Amino acid sequence: CASSPTQQGAPTGNTIYF.

The chain carries TRBV9 and TRBJ1-1; possibly TRBD1 for D (6 bases). With 0 bases removed from V and 5 bases from J, the gap between germline ends came to 11 bases. This CDR3 is built from 14 residues. Per germline, CDR1 SGDLS and CDR2 YYNGEE. The CDR3 DNA reads TGTGCCAGCAGCGTAGATGGAGGACAGACTGAAGCTTTCTTT. Its translation is CASSVDGGQTEAFF.

This clone was observed a handful of times. The V gene is TRBV4-2, the J gene TRBJ1-1; 7 bases map to TRBD1. J was trimmed by 1 base and V by 6 bases; bases with no gene match: 11. CDR3 length equals 16 residues. CDR1 and CDR2 (germline): LGHNA, YNFKEQ. The CDR3 reads CASRILGGTANTEAFF. CDR3 coding DNA: TGTGCCAGCAGAATCCTAGGGGGGACAGCGAACACTGAAGCTTTCTTT.

The V and J genes are TRBV9 and TRBJ2-3, with 8 bases aligning to TRBD2. The CDR3 has 15 amino acids. The V and J ends lost 4 bases and 0 bases, in that order; junction bases with no gene match: 4. Per the germline V gene, CDR1 is SGDLS and CDR2 is YYNGEE. This CDR3 reads CASSRSGGSTDTQYF. The CDR3 DNA follows: TGTGCCAGCAGCCGGTCGGGAGGGAGCACAGATACGCAGTATTTT.

The chain uses TRBV9 and TRBJ1-1; D call uncertain. The germline V and J ends were trimmed by 4 bases and 4 bases, with 11 bases remaining between them. CDR1 and CDR2 from the germline V gene are SGDLS and YYNGEE. CDR3 length: 13 amino acids. CDR3 DNA: TGTGCCAGCAGCCCCTTTGGAGTCACTGAAGCTTTCTTT. It codes for CASSPFGVTEAFF.

The chain joins TRBV5-1 to TRBJ1-2; 8 bases are a match to TRBD1. The V gene's germline CDR1 is SGHRS and CDR2 YFSETQ. The CDR3 runs to 13 residues. Unmatched junction bases numbered 7, after V lost 4 bases and J lost 8 bases. For the CDR3, the DNA is TGCGCCAGCAGCACGGACAGGGCATGGGGCTACACCTTC. This gives the protein CASSTDRAWGYTF.

The chain links TRBV6-5 to TRBJ2-2, with a weak D call TRBD1 (6 bases). This CDR3 has 13 residues. Germline assignment: CDR1 MNHEY and CDR2 SVGAGI. With 5 bases removed from V and 9 bases from J, the gap between germline ends came to 13 bases. This CDR3 reads CASSNTGFRELFF. Written as DNA, the CDR3 is TGTGCCAGCAGTAATACAGGGTTTCGGGAGCTGTTTTTT.

The rearrangement links TRBV11-2 to TRBJ2-1, with 9 bases lining up with TRBD2. V shed 2 bases and J 9 bases; nucleotides not matched to a gene: 8. The CDR3 consists of 15 residues. Looked up from germline, CDR1 is SGHAT and CDR2 is FQNNGV. CDR3 region: CASSLFASGASEQFF. CDR3 nucleotides: TGTGCCAGCAGCTTATTTGCTAGCGGGGCAAGTGAGCAGTTCTTC.

The CDR3 DNA is TGTGCCAGCAGTTCCCCCTGGACAGGGGGAGGGCGCGAGCAGTACTTC. As protein: CASSSPWTGGGREQYF. The chain combines TRBV27 with TRBJ2-7; 10 nucleotides line up with TRBD1. From germline, CDR1 is MNHEY and CDR2 SMNVEV (reference sequence). V trimming: 4 bases; J trimming: 6 bases; junction bases outside the gene matches: 12. The CDR3 has 16 residues.

This clone showed up just a few times. The rearrangement links TRBV9 to TRBJ1-6, with 7 nucleotides matching TRBD1. With 4 bases clipped from V and 7 bases from J, the junction kept 8 bases outside the gene matches. Germline V CDR1 and CDR2: SGDLS, YYNGEE. The CDR3 is 15 residues long. CDR3 in amino acids: CASSLTTGNNSPLHF. The CDR3 region has the DNA TGTGCCAGCAGCTTAACGACAGGGAACAATTCACCCCTCCACTTT.

This chain joins TRBV5-5 and TRBJ1-4; TRBD1 matches at 7 bases. The CDR3 is 15 amino acids. Germline-derived CDR1 and CDR2 are SGHKS and YYEKEE (reference sequence). V was clipped by 0 bases and J by 7 bases; unmatched bases: 6. In DNA form, the CDR3 reads TGTGCCAGCAGCTTGGCCGTGGCAGGGGGTGAAAAACTGTTTTTT. It codes for CASSLAVAGGEKLFF.

The rearrangement joins TRBV6-5 to TRBJ2-1; the match to TRBD2 covers 10 bases. Germline loops: CDR1 MNHEY, CDR2 SVGAGI. The CDR3 totals 15 residues. V lost 4 bases, J lost 4 bases, and 4 bases stayed unmatched. CDR3 region: CASSWGTSDYNEQFF. DNA for the CDR3: TGTGCCAGCAGTTGGGGGACTAGCGATTACAATGAGCAGTTCTTC.

This chain connects TRBV6-5 to TRBJ1-5, with D maybe TRBD1 (5 bases). From germline, CDR1 is MNHEY and CDR2 SVGAGI. Trimming cost V 0 bases and J 4 bases, with 13 bases left between them. This CDR3 has 16 residues. The CDR3 DNA is TGTGCCAGCAGTTACTCCTGGGTGCCAGGGAATCAGCCCCAGCATTTT. Protein product: CASSYSWVPGNQPQHF.

The J gene is TRBJ1-2, the V gene TRBV7-9; D is uncertain. With 1 base removed from V and 2 bases from J, the gap between germline ends came to 11 bases. CDR1 and CDR2 (germline): SEHNR, FQNEAQ (reference sequence). This CDR3 comprises 15 residues. The CDR3 nucleotides are TGTGCCAGCAGCTTAGGGACTGTTCCCAACTATGGCTACACCTTC. Residues: CASSLGTVPNYGYTF.

The chain uses TRBV29-1 and TRBJ1-4; the match to TRBD1 covers 7 bases. Germline lookup yields CDR1 SQVTM and CDR2 ANQGSEA. The CDR3 has 14 amino acids. V lost 6 bases, J lost 5 bases, and 9 bases stayed unmatched. The DNA of the CDR3 is TGCAGCGTGGATCCGGGACAGCGAAATGAAAAACTGTTTTTT. The encoded protein is CSVDPGQRNEKLFF.

The gene calls are TRBV14 and TRBJ2-1; a weak D match, TRBD2 (6 bases). V was shortened by 3 bases and J by 8 bases, with 26 bases between the two germline ends. The CDR3 runs to 18 residues. Germline V lookup: CDR1 SGHDN, CDR2 FVKESK. The CDR3 sequence: CASSHITGTPGRLYEQFF. CDR3 DNA: TGTGCCAGCAGCCATATAACGGGAACTCCCGGGAGACTCTATGAGCAGTTCTTC.

The chain recombines TRBV24-1 with TRBJ1-1; no clear D. Germline CDR1 is KGHDR and CDR2 is SFDVKD. Trimming removed 4 bases at V and 0 bases at J, with 11 bases between. CDR3 size: 15 residues. The CDR3 nucleotides are TGTGCCACCAGTGACCCGGCGCAGGTGAACACTGAAGCTTTCTTT. This sequence encodes CATSDPAQVNTEAFF.

This chain links TRBV25-1 with TRBJ1-6; D is unresolved. CDR1 MGHDK and CDR2 SYGVNS come from the germline V gene. V lost 1 base to trimming and J lost 0 bases, with 7 bases between them. The CDR3 is 16 residues long. CDR3 region: CASSEFGSSYNSPLHF. DNA of the CDR3: TGTGCCAGCAGTGAATTTGGCAGCTCCTATAATTCACCCCTCCACTTT.